What follows are 7 T cell receptor beta chains derived from one specimen sequenced in a study of T cell repertoires in cytomegalovirus infection. MiXCR, run by TCRdb on the reads, gives a single entry per CDR3 protein. The sample yields 150,000 to 200,000 distinct CDR3 sequences, about 28% seen once. Material for sequencing was PBMCs. The receptors were sampled from a human donor in good health (CMV status not recorded). Some clones in this sample may be carry-over from other donors' samples.

In this sample, this clonotype turned up a few times. The V call is TRBV7-6, the J call TRBJ2-7, with D perhaps matching TRBD1 (5 bases). The CDR3 length is 15 residues. V shed 1 base and J shed 2 bases, with 12 bases lying between them. Per the germline V gene, CDR1 is SGHVS and CDR2 is FNYEAQ. The CDR3 here is CASSLDAGFTYEQYF. Here the CDR3 DNA reads TGTGCCAGCAGCTTAGATGCAGGGTTTACCTACGAGCAGTACTTC.

The chain uses TRBV6-2 or TRBV6-3 and TRBJ1-5; no reliable D call. Germline V CDR1 and CDR2: MNHEY, SVGEGT. With 5 bases removed from V and 0 bases from J, the gap between germline ends came to 14 bases. This CDR3 contains 16 residues. CDR3 loop: CASSEVGAFSNQPQHF. CDR3 DNA: TGTGCCAGCAGTGAGGTTGGAGCATTTAGCAATCAGCCCCAGCATTTT.

A single count supports this clonotype. The chain combines TRBV20-1 with TRBJ1-1; 8 bases align to TRBD1. The CDR3 sequence is 15 residues long. Germline loops: CDR1 DFQATT, CDR2 SNEGSKA (reference sequence). V shed 3 bases and J 2 bases; nucleotides not matched to a gene: 8. The CDR3 loop reads CSARKTGGTNTEAFF. The CDR3 DNA follows: TGCAGTGCTAGGAAAACAGGGGGTACAAACACTGAAGCTTTCTTT.

The CDR3 DNA is TGTGCCAGCAGACCCGGGACAGGGGACGAGCAGTACTTC. This encodes CASRPGTGDEQYF. The J gene is TRBJ2-7, the V gene TRBV12-3 or TRBV12-4; 10 positions match TRBD1. The CDR3 totals 13 residues. Trimming cost V 6 bases and J 5 bases; bases outside gene matches: 4.

This clonotype was picked up a small number of times. This rearrangement joins TRBV2 to TRBJ2-7; 9 bases line up with TRBD2. Germline-derived CDR1 and CDR2 are SNHLY and FYNNEI. This CDR3 has 15 amino acids. V lost 3 bases and J lost 2; bases outside the gene matches: 5. CDR3 protein: CASSDGGGGAYEQYF. For the CDR3, the DNA is TGTGCCAGCAGTGATGGCGGGGGGGGTGCCTACGAGCAGTACTTC.

Note on this clonotype: A much larger clone differs by one base, so this may be a read error. The V gene is TRBV7-2, the J gene TRBJ2-1; D may be TRBD2 (5 bases). V was shortened by 5 bases and J by 9 bases, with 14 bases between the two germline ends. This CDR3 is 13 amino acids long. Germline CDR1 reads SGHTA; CDR2 reads FQGNSA. CDR3 in amino acids: CASSIWGESEQFF. The CDR3 nucleotides are TGTGCCAGCAGCATCTGGGGAGAAAGTGAGCAGTTCTTC.

This clonotype was picked up a small number of times. The DNA for the CDR3 is TGTGCCAGCAGTCTACAGGGGGAAACTGAAGCTTTCTTT. As protein: CASSLQGETEAFF. The rearrangement links TRBV12-3 or TRBV12-4 to TRBJ1-1; 8 bases map to TRBD1. With V trimmed by 5 bases and J by 5 bases, 4 bases remained unmatched. The CDR3 has 13 residues.